This section outlines one TCR beta chain sequence together with its context. Within one base of it there is no much larger clone, and no base qualities were kept. This entry is derived from a study of graft-versus-host responses after intestinal transplantation (dated by TCRdb to the early 2020s). For the wider study: Recipients received multivisceral, liver-intestinal, or isolated intestinal transplants. All recipients received anti-thymocyte globulin induction followed by maintenance tacrolimus and steroids for approximately 3 years. After intestinal transplantation, graft-versus-host and host-versus-graft alloreactive T cell clones in the graft, circulation and bone marrow were tracked using bulk TCR-beta CDR3 sequencing. Samples from three later patients were sequenced in-house on an Illumina MiSeq with MiXCR processing rather than by the commercial service. The cohort enrolled under 30 intestinal transplant recipients, one of whom was a retransplant, and 3 patients without pretransplant specimens were excluded. Donor T cell macrochimerism was defined as a peak of at least 4% donor T cells among recipient peripheral blood mononuclear cells. Alloreactive clones were identified by sequencing pre-transplant mixed lymphocyte reaction products and comparing them with unstimulated pre-transplant donor and recipient T cells. What the study reported, not specific to this receptor: Conclusions were limited by the relatively low number and heterogeneity of intestinal transplant patients. Peak levels of circulating GvH clones were associated with declines in HvG clones early after transplant. GvH clones were found in recipient bone marrow, and some of the GvH clones appeared earlier in ileal mucosa or blood, which is consistent with an intestinal mucosal origin. In the allografts of patients with donor T cell macrochimerism, GvH to HvG T cell clonal ratios were high.

CDR1 and CDR2 (SQVTM, ANQGSEA) derive from the germline V gene. The CDR3, cysteine through phenylalanine, is 11 amino acids long. The CDR3 DNA has 33 bases and is translated from base 1. The V and J ends are trimmed by 3 bases and 0 bases, leaving 3 bases between them. The protocol used for the library was the immunoSEQ multiplex PCR assay. For most patients, genomic DNA was isolated with the Qiagen DNeasy Blood and Tissue Kit and sent frozen to Adaptive Biotechnologies for TCR sequencing. High-throughput TCR-beta CDR3 sequencing of genomic DNA from most patients was performed by Adaptive Biotechnologies. The authors' pipeline ran thus. Adaptive's ImmunoSEQ software was the source of the TCR sequencing data for 18 patients, while a few other patients were processed with MiXCR and VDJtools. To correct CD4 versus CD8 sorting errors, any sequence found in both subsets at a frequency ratio below 5:1 was removed. CDR3 nucleotide sequences shared between donor and recipient were removed because the origin of such sequences could not be assigned. At least 2-fold expansion over unstimulated cells and a minimum CFSE-low frequency of 0.002% (template counts) or 0.001% (read counts) were required for clones to be classified as alloreactive. Clones were considered mappable if detected in sequenced pre-transplant spleen, lymph node, or MLR CFSE-low populations of the donor or recipient. The cumulative frequency of alloreactive clones was calculated as a percentage of all sequences, weighted by copy number. Held by TCRdb, this immuneACCESS table contains in-frame sequences only and omits some clones. Under half of the omission traces to an unresolved V gene where checked; the cause of the rest is unknown. That table supplies the V and J calls and clone size; D and trimming were determined from the DNA. This sample is represented by about 12,000 clones; 35% of them were singletons. Around 3% of the sample is taken by the ten largest.

What this sample's time point label stands for: cells obtained before transplantation from donor or recipient. In mixed lymphocyte reactions, approximately 200,000 CFSE-labeled pre-transplant responders were plated with approximately 200,000 irradiated violet-dye-labeled stimulators and cultured for less than seven days. Proliferating CD3+CD4+CFSE-low and CD3+CD8+CFSE-low responder cells were FACS-sorted on a BD Influx sorter after the mixed lymphocyte reaction. Sequenced material: alloreactive CD8+ T cells from a mixed lymphocyte reaction culture, taken before intestinal transplant. The sample's cell subset or site label, decoded: CFSE-low proliferating T cells sorted from roughly six-day pre-transplant mixed lymphocyte reaction (GvH or HvG direction). This chain joins TRBV29-1 to TRBJ2-7; no confident D gene assignment can be made. The sequence came from a human patient who received an intestinal transplant. The nucleotides read TGCAGCGTTGAGGCCTCCTACGAGCAGTACTTC. The translation is CSVEASYEQYF.